One and the same sample provided the 2 T cell receptor beta chains below, sequenced in a study of blood T cell repertoires in COVID-19 (dated by TCRdb to the early 2020s). Library creation used the immunoSEQ multiplex PCR assay. Drawn from immuneACCESS, this table holds only the in-frame rearrangements with V and J called that TCRdb kept. Clones are partly lost; checked studies trace under half to an unresolved V gene and leave the rest unexplained. This sample has some 100,000 clones in its table, and about 88% of those were observed once. 7% to 9% of the sample belongs to the ten largest clones. Sequencing was done on a sample of peripheral blood. These receptors originate from a man aged 25 to 40 in a cohort sampled during active COVID-19.

J is TRBJ1-5 and V is TRBV19; D remains unclear. Trimming took off 7 bases at V and 3 bases at J, with 16 bases between the two ends. From germline, CDR1 is LNHDA and CDR2 SQIVND (reference sequence). The CDR3 runs 15 residues. CDR3 residues: CASTITTGNNQPQHF. Here the CDR3 DNA reads TGTGCCAGTACCATTACAACCGGGAACAATCAGCCCCAGCATTTT. The full variable domain, rest sourced from reference TRBV19 and TRBJ1-5, is DGGITQSPKYLFRKEGQNVTLSCEQNLNHDAMYWYRQDPGQGLRLIYYSQIVNDFQKGDIAEGYSVSREKKESFPLTVTSAQKNPTAFYLCASTITTGNNQPQHFGDGTRLSIL.

This chain joins TRBV18 and TRBJ2-7; TRBD1 matches 8 bases. From germline, CDR1 is KGHSH and CDR2 LQKENI. The J segment lost 4 bases and the V segment lost 4 bases, leaving 9 bases of the junction unmatched. The CDR3 has 15 amino acids. The CDR3 protein is CASSLRDRGYYEQYF. The CDR3 DNA sequence: TGTGCCAGCTCACTTCGAGACAGGGGTTATTACGAGCAGTACTTC.